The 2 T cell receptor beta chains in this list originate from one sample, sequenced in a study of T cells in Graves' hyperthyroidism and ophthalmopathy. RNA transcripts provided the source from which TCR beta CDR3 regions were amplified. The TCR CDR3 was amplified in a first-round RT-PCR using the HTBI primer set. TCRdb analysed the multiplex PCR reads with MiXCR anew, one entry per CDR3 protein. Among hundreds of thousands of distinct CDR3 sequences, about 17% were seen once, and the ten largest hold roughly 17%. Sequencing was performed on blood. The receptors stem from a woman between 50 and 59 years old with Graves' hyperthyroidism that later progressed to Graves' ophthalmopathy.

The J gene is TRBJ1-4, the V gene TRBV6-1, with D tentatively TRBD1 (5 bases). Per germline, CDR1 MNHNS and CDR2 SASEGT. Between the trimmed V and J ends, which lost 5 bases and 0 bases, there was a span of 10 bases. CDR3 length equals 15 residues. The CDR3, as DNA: TGTGCCAGCAGTCAGTCAGGGACAACTAATGAAAAACTGTTTTTT. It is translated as CASSQSGTTNEKLFF.

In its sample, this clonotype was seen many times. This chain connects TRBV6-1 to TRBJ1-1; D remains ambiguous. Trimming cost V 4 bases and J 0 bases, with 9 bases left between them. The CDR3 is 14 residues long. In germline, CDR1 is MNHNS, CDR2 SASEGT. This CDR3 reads CASSVMDLNTEAFF. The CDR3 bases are TGTGCCAGCAGTGTCATGGATCTGAACACTGAAGCTTTCTTT.